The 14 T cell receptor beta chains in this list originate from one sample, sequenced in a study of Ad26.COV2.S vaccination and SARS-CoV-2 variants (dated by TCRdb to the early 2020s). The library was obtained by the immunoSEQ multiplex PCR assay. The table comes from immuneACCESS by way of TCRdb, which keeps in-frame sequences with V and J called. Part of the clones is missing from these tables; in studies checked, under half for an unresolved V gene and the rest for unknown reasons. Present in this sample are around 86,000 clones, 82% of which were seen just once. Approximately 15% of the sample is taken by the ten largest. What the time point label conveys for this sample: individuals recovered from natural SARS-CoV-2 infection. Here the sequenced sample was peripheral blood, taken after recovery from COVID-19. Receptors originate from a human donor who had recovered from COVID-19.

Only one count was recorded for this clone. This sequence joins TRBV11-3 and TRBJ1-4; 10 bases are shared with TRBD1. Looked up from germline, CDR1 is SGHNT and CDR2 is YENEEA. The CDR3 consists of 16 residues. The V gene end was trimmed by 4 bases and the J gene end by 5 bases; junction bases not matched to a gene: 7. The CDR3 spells CASSSHWGQGNEKLFF. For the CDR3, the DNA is TGTGCCAGCAGCTCCCACTGGGGACAGGGGAATGAAAAACTGTTTTTT.

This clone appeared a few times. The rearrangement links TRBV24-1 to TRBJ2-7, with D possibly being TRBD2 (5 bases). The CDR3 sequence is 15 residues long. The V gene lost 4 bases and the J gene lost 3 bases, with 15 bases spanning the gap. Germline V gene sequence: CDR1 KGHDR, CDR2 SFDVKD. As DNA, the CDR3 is TGTGCCACCAGTGACCCGAGGGCTGGTCTCTACGAGCAGTACTTC. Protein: CATSDPRAGLYEQYF.

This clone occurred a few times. CDR3 protein: CASSQTPPAGTYNEQFF. The CDR3 coding sequence is TGCGCCAGCAGCCAAACCCCACCGGCGGGGACCTACAATGAGCAGTTCTTC. The V gene is TRBV4-3, the J gene TRBJ2-1; maybe TRBD2 (6 bases). V dropped 2 bases and J dropped 2 bases, with 16 bases sitting between them. The CDR3 contains 17 residues. Germline V CDR1 and CDR2: LGHNA, YSLEER.

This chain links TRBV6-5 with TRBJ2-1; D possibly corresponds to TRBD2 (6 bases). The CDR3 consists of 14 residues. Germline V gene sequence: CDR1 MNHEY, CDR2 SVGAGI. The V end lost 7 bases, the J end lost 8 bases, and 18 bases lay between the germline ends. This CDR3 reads CASIQGLRSDEQFF. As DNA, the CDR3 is TGTGCCAGCATCCAGGGACTCCGATCGGATGAGCAGTTCTTC.

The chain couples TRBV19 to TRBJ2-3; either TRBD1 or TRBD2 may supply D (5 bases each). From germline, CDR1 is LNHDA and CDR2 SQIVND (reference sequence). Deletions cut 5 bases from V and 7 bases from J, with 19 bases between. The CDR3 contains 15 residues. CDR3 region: CASSPTTGPGNTQYF. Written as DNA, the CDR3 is TGTGCCAGTAGTCCGACCACAGGTCCCGGGAATACGCAGTATTTT.

CDR3 sequence: CASSIGQMNTEAFF. The CDR3 DNA reads TGTGCCAGTAGTATCGGACAGATGAACACTGAAGCTTTCTTT. The rearrangement uses TRBV19 and TRBJ1-1, with D tentatively TRBD1 (6 bases). Trimming removed 3 bases at V and 0 bases at J, with 8 bases between. The CDR3 consists of 14 residues. The germline V gene has CDR1 LNHDA and CDR2 SQIVND (reference sequence).

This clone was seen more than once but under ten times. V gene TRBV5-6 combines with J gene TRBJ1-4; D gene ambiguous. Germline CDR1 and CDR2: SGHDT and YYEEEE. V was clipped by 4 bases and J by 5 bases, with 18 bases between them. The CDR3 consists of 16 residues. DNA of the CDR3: TGTGCCAGCAGCCTCACCCCCACTCTGGACAATGAAAAACTGTTTTTT. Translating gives CASSLTPTLDNEKLFF.

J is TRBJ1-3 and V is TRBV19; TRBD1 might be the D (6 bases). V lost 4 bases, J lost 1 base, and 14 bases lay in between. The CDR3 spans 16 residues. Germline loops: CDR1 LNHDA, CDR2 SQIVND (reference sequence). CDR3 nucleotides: TGTGCCAGTAGTACCCCTAGGCAGGGGTCTGGAAACACCATATATTTT. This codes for CASSTPRQGSGNTIYF.

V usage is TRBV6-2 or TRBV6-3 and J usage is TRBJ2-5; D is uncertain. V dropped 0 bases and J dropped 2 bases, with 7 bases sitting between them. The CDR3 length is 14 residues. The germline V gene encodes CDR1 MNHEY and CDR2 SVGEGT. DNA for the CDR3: TGTGCCAGCAGTTACTCGATGAATCAAGAGACCCAGTACTTC. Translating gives CASSYSMNQETQYF.

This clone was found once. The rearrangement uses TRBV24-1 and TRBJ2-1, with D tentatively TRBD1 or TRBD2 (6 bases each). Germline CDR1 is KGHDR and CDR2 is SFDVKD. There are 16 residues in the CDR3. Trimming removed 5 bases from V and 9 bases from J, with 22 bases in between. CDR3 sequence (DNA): TGTGCCACCAGTGCAACAGGGACTCCTCGAGGTGGTGAGCAGTTCTTC. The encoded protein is CATSATGTPRGGEQFF.

CDR3 protein: CASSGEGALKETQYF. In DNA form, the CDR3 reads TGTGCCAGCAGCGGGGAGGGGGCATTAAAAGAGACCCAGTACTTC. The rearrangement links TRBV9 to TRBJ2-5, with D perhaps TRBD1 or TRBD2 (7 bases each). Trimming pared 3 bases from V and 3 bases from J, leaving 15 bases between. The CDR3 has 15 residues. Per the germline V gene, CDR1 is SGDLS and CDR2 is YYNGEE.

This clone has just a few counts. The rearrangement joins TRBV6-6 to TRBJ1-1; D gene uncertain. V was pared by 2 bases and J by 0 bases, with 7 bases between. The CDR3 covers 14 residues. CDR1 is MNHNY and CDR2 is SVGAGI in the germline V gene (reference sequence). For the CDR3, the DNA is TGTGCCAGCAGTTACGGTAGCTTGAACACTGAAGCTTTCTTT. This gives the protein CASSYGSLNTEAFF.

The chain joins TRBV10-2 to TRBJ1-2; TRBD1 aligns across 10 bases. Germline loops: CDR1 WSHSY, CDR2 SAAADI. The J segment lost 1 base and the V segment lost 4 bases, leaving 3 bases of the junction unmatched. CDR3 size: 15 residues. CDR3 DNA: TGCGCCAGCAGTGGAGGGACAGGGGTTAACTATGGCTACACCTTC. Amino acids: CASSGGTGVNYGYTF.

The CDR3 region is CASSIGHLDGYTF. The CDR3 DNA reads TGTGCCAGTAGTATAGGACATCTAGATGGCTACACCTTC. V gene TRBV19 combines with J gene TRBJ1-2; D gene uncertain. The CDR3 loop spans 13 amino acids. Germline-derived CDR1 and CDR2 are LNHDA and SQIVND (reference sequence). V was trimmed by 1 base and J by 6 bases, leaving 9 bases between them.